This T cell receptor (beta chain) was captured in a study of T cell responses to AZD1222 COVID-19 vaccine. Germline lookup yields CDR1 SEHNR and CDR2 FQNEAQ (reference sequence). This CDR3 spans 14 amino acids. The ends were cut back, 5 bases at V and 0 bases at J, with 11 bases in the middle. Study-wide results and caveats: White British ancestry dominated among donors, who included more females, and clonal diversity was possibly underestimated.

Clones were read by immunoSEQ multiplex PCR, and TCRdb kept only the in-frame ones, dropping some. The data show tens of thousands of clones, with 80% to 95% seen just once and around 2.9% held by the top ten. On this clone itself: The antigen remains undetermined.

This chain uses TRBV7-9 with TRBJ2-7; D tentatively fits TRBD1 or TRBD2 (5 bases each). Specimen: peripheral blood, collected 28 days after the second AZD1222 dose. The TCR comes from an adult who received the AZD1222 COVID-19 vaccine. CDR3 DNA: TGTGCCAGCAGCCCCCAGAGGGGCTCCTACGAGCAGTACTTC. Protein: CASSPQRGSYEQYF. Based on the CDR3 plus reference TRBV7-9 and TRBJ2-7, the full variable domain is DTGVSQNPRHKITKRGQNVTFRCDPISEHNRLYWYRQTLGQGPEFLTYFQNEAQLEKSRLLSDRFSAERPKGSFSTLEIQRTEQGDSAMYLCASSPQRGSYEQYFGPGTRLTVT.